This T cell receptor beta chain was retrieved from a study of human T cells and chemical hapten exposure. Study information: Weekly administration of diphenylcyclopropenone to the scalp of patients continued throughout the roughly 25-week study.

Time point reported: patch test 3, about 24 weeks after DPC sensitization. Noted treatment: therapeutic diphenylcyclopropenone sensitization with weekly scalp DPC. Blood was drawn before each patch test was applied. This clonotype was found many times. One entry per CDR3 protein results from TCRdb running MiXCR on the RACE reads. Of about 71,000 distinct CDR3 sequences in the sample, around 10% were seen once. V shed 1 base and J 4 bases; nucleotides not matched to a gene: 8. CDR3 length equals 16 residues. Germline V CDR1 and CDR2: SGHRS, YFSETQ. Sequenced material: whole blood, taken in connection with sensitization to the hapten diphenylcyclopropenone (DPC). This receptor was obtained from a woman aged 50 to 65 with alopecia areata. Some clones in this sample may be carry-over from other donors' samples. The rearrangement links TRBV5-1 to TRBJ2-1; 7 bases fit TRBD2. The CDR3 is CASSLYGRPPYNEQFF. The CDR3 DNA follows: TGCGCCAGCAGCTTGTACGGGAGGCCGCCTTACAATGAGCAGTTCTTC. The variable domain in full, completed from reference TRBV5-1 and TRBJ2-1, reads KAGVTQTPRYLIKTRGQQVTLSCSPISGHRSVSWYQQTPGQGLQFLFEYFSETQRNKGNFPGRFSGRQFSNSRSEMNVSTLELGDSALYLCASSLYGRPPYNEQFFGPGTRLTVL.